The clone carrying this TCR beta chain was counted a few times. The antigen is not known. The data belong to a study of OX40 agonist ivuxolimab in advanced cancers. General study findings and limits: Fewer expanded clones were found on average in CD4+ than in CD8+ T cells. The study observed clonal expansion of CD4+ and CD8+ blood T cells by week 6 at 0.1 to 3.0 mg/kg.

Clones were read by immunoSEQ multiplex PCR, and TCRdb kept only the in-frame ones, dropping some. The sample has over 45,000 clones, roughly 83% seen once. CDR3 length: 17 residues. Germline V lookup: CDR1 MGHRA, CDR2 YSYEKL. V lost 1 base to trimming and J lost 5 bases, with 18 bases between them. The TCR comes from an adult with an advanced solid tumor such as melanoma, head and neck, liver or kidney cancer. This specimen consisted of CD4+ or CD8+ T cells sorted from blood, obtained in a trial of the OX40 agonist ivuxolimab. V gene TRBV4-1 combines with J gene TRBJ2-1; D might be TRBD2 (5 bases). DNA of the CDR3: TGCGCCAGCAGCCAAGTCGTATCAATGGAGGACCACAATGAGCAGTTCTTC. Encoded protein: CASSQVVSMEDHNEQFF.